The present entry profiles one TCR beta chain with its context. The sample comes from a study of blood T cell repertoires in COVID-19. Authors' data handling: It was from reference gene primer amplification that nucleated cell counts were estimated. This table comes from immunoSEQ multiplex PCR, and its TCRdb copy is limited to in-frame clones, with some not included. V, J and clone size are those of that table, while D and trimming were read from the DNA. The data contain roughly 240,000 clones, roughly 87% of them singletons. The CDR3 runs to 15 residues. Germline V lookup: CDR1 MGHDK, CDR2 SYGVNS. V lost 3 bases and J 3 bases, leaving 12 bases between the germline ends. Grouping used clinical history reported by participants in a survey and questionnaire.

The chain combines TRBV25-1 with TRBJ2-4; tentatively, D is TRBD1 (6 bases). Sequences were obtained from PBMCs or T cells enriched from blood (not recorded which). The TCR sequence derives from a woman aged 25 to 39 with acute COVID-19. In DNA, the CDR3 is TGTGCCAGCAGTGATCAGAAGGGGGTCAAAAACATTCAGTACTTC. Its protein product is CASSDQKGVKNIQYF.